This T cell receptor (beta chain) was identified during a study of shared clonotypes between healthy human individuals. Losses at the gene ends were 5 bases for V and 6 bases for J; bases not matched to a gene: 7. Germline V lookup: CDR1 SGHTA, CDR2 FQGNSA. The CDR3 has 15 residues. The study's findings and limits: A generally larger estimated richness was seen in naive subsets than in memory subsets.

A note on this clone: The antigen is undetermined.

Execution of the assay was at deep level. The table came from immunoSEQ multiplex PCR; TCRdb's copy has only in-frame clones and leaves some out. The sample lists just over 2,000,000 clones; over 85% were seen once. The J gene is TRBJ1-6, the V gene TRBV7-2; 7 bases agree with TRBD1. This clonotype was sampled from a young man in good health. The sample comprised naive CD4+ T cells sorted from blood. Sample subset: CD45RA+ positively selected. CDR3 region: CASSRGQAINSPLHF. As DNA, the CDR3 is TGTGCCAGCAGCCGCGGACAGGCGATTAATTCACCCCTCCACTTT. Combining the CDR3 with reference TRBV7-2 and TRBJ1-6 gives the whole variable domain GAGVSQSPSNKVTEKGKDVELRCDPISGHTALYWYRQSLGQGLEFLIYFQGNSAPDKSGLPSDRFSAERTGGSVSTLTIQRTQQEDSAVYLCASSRGQAINSPLHFGNGTRLTVT.